These 10 T cell receptor beta chains originate from one sample sequenced in a study of T cells generated in artificial thymic organoids. Organoids aggregated human HSPCs with DLL1-transduced murine MS5 stromal cells. Organoids were seeded with FACS-purified CD34+CD3- stem and progenitor cells depleted of residual T cells. Reverse primers in the TRAC or TRBC constant regions drove separate semi-nested PCRs for TCRalpha and TCRbeta. TCRdb ran MiXCR on the 5' RACE reads and lists one entry per CDR3 protein. The data show 5,700 or so distinct CDR3 sequences, under 30% seen once. These receptors' antigens are unknown. The sequenced material came from naive CD8+ T cells grown in artificial thymic organoids from cord blood stem and progenitor cells. The sample's subset: CD3+TCRalphabeta+CD8SP T cells; for blood, CD45RO-CCR7+ naive CD8+ T cells. The origin of the receptors is a human donor who gave cord blood stem cells for thymic organoid culture, a cardiac surgery patient who gave postnatal thymus, or a blood donor (not recorded which).

Here the CDR3 reads CAWNGGGSYGYTF. CDR3 sequence (DNA): TGTGCCTGGAACGGGGGAGGTAGCTATGGCTACACCTTC. The rearrangement joins TRBV30 to TRBJ1-2, with D possibly TRBD1 on 5 matching bases. Germline V lookup: CDR1 GTSNPN, CDR2 SVGIG (reference sequence). Trimming took off 4 bases at V and 4 bases at J, with 13 bases between the two ends. There are 13 residues in the CDR3.

This clonotype was picked up a small number of times. The rearrangement joins TRBV5-6 to TRBJ2-1; 9 bases align to TRBD2. The CDR3 runs to 14 residues. CDR1 is SGHDT and CDR2 is YYEEEE in the germline V gene. V lost 2 bases to trimming and J lost 4 bases; unmatched junction nucleotides: 1. The CDR3 reads CASSLLAGYNEQFF. CDR3 coding DNA: TGTGCCAGCAGCTTACTAGCGGGTTACAATGAGCAGTTCTTC.

By share, this clonotype ranks as medium-sized (0.01 to 0.1%). The chain joins TRBV6-1 to TRBJ1-2; 10 bases map to TRBD1. This CDR3 spans 15 amino acids. Per germline, CDR1 MNHNS and CDR2 SASEGT. The V gene end was trimmed by 6 bases and the J gene end by 5 bases; junction bases not matched to a gene: 9. In nucleotides, the CDR3 is TGTGCCAGCAGCTTTAACGCGGGACAGGGGTATGGCTACACCTTC. Translation gives CASSFNAGQGYGYTF.

This clonotype is judged medium-sized (0.01 to 0.1%). The gene calls are TRBV12-3 or TRBV12-4 and TRBJ1-2, with 9 bases fitting TRBD1. The CDR3 loop spans 15 amino acids. J gave up 4 bases and V 5 bases, and 8 bases lay outside the gene matches. DNA for the CDR3: TGTGCCAGCAGTGAAGCCGGGACAGGGCGCTATGGCTACACCTTC. This encodes CASSEAGTGRYGYTF.

V is TRBV9 and J is TRBJ2-7; 9 bases fit TRBD1. This CDR3 has 16 amino acids. In germline, CDR1 is SGDLS, CDR2 YYNGEE. Losses at the gene ends were 4 bases for V and 4 bases for J; bases not matched to a gene: 12. The CDR3 spells CASSPHVEDRGYEQYF. DNA for the CDR3: TGTGCCAGCAGCCCTCATGTGGAGGACAGGGGTTACGAGCAGTACTTC.

This clonotype is labeled as medium-sized. This rearrangement joins TRBV5-5 to TRBJ2-7, with a tentative D call TRBD1 (5 bases). Looked up from germline, CDR1 is SGHKS and CDR2 is YYEKEE (reference sequence). The CDR3 has 14 amino acids. Trimming shortened V by 0 bases and J by 3 bases, and 10 bases separated the two germline ends. Here the CDR3 DNA reads TGTGCCAGCAGCTTGGCAGGGATCCTCTACGAGCAGTACTTC. It specifies CASSLAGILYEQYF.

The J gene is TRBJ2-1, the V gene TRBV4-1; TRBD1 aligns across 8 bases. Germline assignment: CDR1 MGHRA and CDR2 YSYEKL. J lost 7 bases, V lost 2 bases, and 4 bases had no gene match. This CDR3 is 14 amino acids long. DNA for the CDR3: TGCGCCAGCAGCCAATACCAGGGGGCAAATGAGCAGTTCTTC. As protein: CASSQYQGANEQFF.

In this sample, this clonotype is medium-sized. The chain links TRBV10-3 to TRBJ2-7; 10 nucleotides line up with TRBD2. The CDR3 has 15 residues. From germline, CDR1 is ENHRY and CDR2 SYGVKD. Trimming at V came to 4 bases and at J to 3 bases, leaving 6 bases not matched to a gene. CDR3 coding DNA: TGTGCCATCAGTGGGCCCCCTAGCGGGAGCTACGAGCAGTACTTC. Protein product: CAISGPPSGSYEQYF.

By share, this clonotype ranks as medium-sized. This chain uses TRBV4-3 with TRBJ2-6; D is undetermined. This CDR3 contains 19 residues. Trimming removed 0 bases at V and 0 bases at J, with 15 bases between. Germline V CDR1 and CDR2: LGHNA, YSLEER. The CDR3 region is CASSQDKRGRISGANVLTF. CDR3 nucleotides: TGCGCCAGCAGCCAAGATAAGCGTGGCAGGATCTCTGGGGCCAACGTCCTGACTTTC.

The chain is built from TRBV5-4 and TRBJ2-2; D is perhaps TRBD1 (6 bases). The CDR3 runs to 15 residues. Germline V gene lookup returns CDR1 SGHNT and CDR2 YYREEE (reference sequence). The CDR3 loop is CERRNWERGKGELFF. The CDR3, as DNA: TGTGAAAGAAGAAATTGGGAGAGGGGGAAAGGGGAGCTGTTTTTT. Variable domain in full (rest from reference TRBV5-4 and TRBJ2-2): ETGVTQSPTHLIKTRGQQVTLRCSSQSGHNTVSWYQQALGQGPQFIFQYYREEENGRGNFPPRFSGLQFPNYSSELNVNALELDDSALYLCERRNWERGKGELFFGEGSRLTVL.